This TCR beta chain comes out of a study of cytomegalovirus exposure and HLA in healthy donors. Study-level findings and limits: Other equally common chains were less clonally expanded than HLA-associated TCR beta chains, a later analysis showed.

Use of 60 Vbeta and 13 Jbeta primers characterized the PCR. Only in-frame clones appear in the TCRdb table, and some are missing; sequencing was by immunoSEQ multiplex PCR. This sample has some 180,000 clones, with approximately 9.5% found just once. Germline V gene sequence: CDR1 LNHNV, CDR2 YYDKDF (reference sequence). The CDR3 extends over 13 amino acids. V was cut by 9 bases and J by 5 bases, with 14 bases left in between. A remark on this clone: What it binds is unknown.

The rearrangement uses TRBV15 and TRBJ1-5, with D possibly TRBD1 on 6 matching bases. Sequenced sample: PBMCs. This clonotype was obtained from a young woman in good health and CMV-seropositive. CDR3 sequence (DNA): TGTGCCACAGGCCAGGACAGCGATCAGCCCCAGCATTTT. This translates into CATGQDSDQPQHF. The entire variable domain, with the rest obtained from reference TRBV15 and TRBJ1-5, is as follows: DAMVIQNPRYQVTQFGKPVTLSCSQTLNHNVMYWYQQKSSQAPKLLFHYYDKDFNNEADTPDNFQSRRPNTSFCFLDIRSPGLGDTAMYLCATGQDSDQPQHFGDGTRLSIL.